A single sample is the source of the 12 T cell receptor beta chains below, sequenced in a study of T cell changes during pregnancy in multiple sclerosis. Assay used: immunoSEQ multiplex PCR; TCRdb lists only in-frame clones, some missing. The table includes tens of thousands of clones, almost 97% detected once. The material sequenced was CD8+ T cells from peripheral blood mononuclear cells, taken after pregnancy. These receptors all come from a female donor with multiple sclerosis, enrolled in a pregnancy study.

As DNA, the CDR3 is TGCGCCAGCAGCTTGTACGGATCGGGCTCCTACGAGCAGTACTTC. It yields the protein CASSLYGSGSYEQYF. The chain joins TRBV5-1 to TRBJ2-7, with D hard to call. V was trimmed by 1 base and J by 0 bases, leaving 11 bases between them. There are 15 residues in the CDR3. CDR1 and CDR2 from the germline V gene are SGHRS and YFSETQ.

This chain uses TRBV19 with TRBJ2-7, with TRBD2 matching 8 bases. The CDR3 contains 13 residues. CDR1 and CDR2 from the germline V gene are LNHDA and SQIVND (reference sequence). With 5 bases clipped from V and 2 bases from J, the junction kept 2 bases outside the gene matches. For the CDR3, the DNA is TGTGCCAGTAGTCCAGCGGGAGCCTACGAGCAGTACTTC. It is translated as CASSPAGAYEQYF.

The genes are TRBV9 and TRBJ2-3, with a weak D call TRBD1 (6 bases). In germline, CDR1 is SGDLS, CDR2 YYNGEE. CDR3 size: 14 residues. Trimming stripped 2 bases from V and 3 bases from J, with 10 bases between. The CDR3 region has the DNA TGTGCCAGCAGCGTCAGGGGTGAGACAGATACGCAGTATTTT. Its translation is CASSVRGETDTQYF.

J is TRBJ1-4 and V is TRBV4-1; TRBD1 agrees at 7 bases. This CDR3 region has 16 residues. The junction had 8 bases not matched to a gene; V was cut back by 1 base and J by 6 bases. The germline V gene has CDR1 MGHRA and CDR2 YSYEKL. CDR3 in DNA: TGCGCCAGCAGCCAAGCCAACAGGGGTAATTATGAAAAACTGTTTTTT. Translated, it gives CASSQANRGNYEKLFF.

The V and J genes are TRBV10-3 and TRBJ2-7; D unclear. The CDR3 consists of 12 residues. V was shortened by 3 bases and J by 2 bases, with 5 bases between the two germline ends. CDR1 is ENHRY, CDR2 SYGVKD, per germline. The DNA of the CDR3 is TGTGCCATCAGTGAATATGCCTACGAGCAGTACTTC. Amino acid sequence: CAISEYAYEQYF.

V and J are TRBV28 and TRBJ1-6; perhaps TRBD1 as D (6 bases). The CDR3 loop spans 19 amino acids. Germline CDR1 MDHEN, CDR2 SYDVKM. V was pared by 7 bases and J by 8 bases, with 30 bases between. The CDR3 protein is CASKDHTGSIQLGDSPLHF. DNA for the CDR3: TGTGCCAGCAAGGATCACACAGGGTCGATTCAATTAGGGGATTCACCCCTCCACTTT. Full variable domain (outside the CDR3, taken from reference TRBV28 and TRBJ1-6): DVKVTQSSRYLVKRTGEKVFLECVQDMDHENMFWYRQDPGLGLRLIYFSYDVKMKEKGDIPEGYSVSREKKERFSLILESASTNQTSMYLCASKDHTGSIQLGDSPLHFGNGTRLTVT.

The CDR3 region is CASSYAVNTEAFF. CDR3 DNA sequence: TGTGCCAGCAGTTACGCAGTGAACACTGAAGCTTTCTTT. The genes are TRBV6-5 and TRBJ1-1; D remains unclear. Trimming removed 2 bases at V and 0 bases at J, with 4 bases between. Germline CDR1 is MNHEY and CDR2 is SVGAGI. CDR3 length: 13 amino acids.

This chain links TRBV15 with TRBJ2-2; no clear D. Trimming cost V 5 bases and J 6 bases, with 10 bases left between them. This CDR3 spans 13 amino acids. Germline assignment: CDR1 LNHNV and CDR2 YYDKDF (reference sequence). CDR3: CATSPRPSGELFF. In nucleotides, the CDR3 is TGTGCCACCAGCCCCAGGCCCTCCGGGGAGCTGTTTTTT.

The CDR3, as DNA: TGTGCCAGCAGCTGGGGGGTAGGGGCCGAGCAGTTCTTC. Translation gives CASSWGVGAEQFF. The chain combines TRBV5-6 with TRBJ2-1; tentative D call: TRBD2 (6 bases). Per germline, CDR1 SGHDT and CDR2 YYEEEE. V dropped 3 bases and J dropped 10 bases, with 14 bases sitting between them. The CDR3 extends over 13 amino acids. Complete variable domain (other parts from reference TRBV5-6 and TRBJ2-1): DAGVTQSPTHLIKTRGQQVTLRCSPKSGHDTVSWYQQALGQGPQFIFQYYEEEERQRGNFPDRFSGHQFPNYSSELNVNALLLGDSALYLCASSWGVGAEQFFGPGTRLTVL.

V and J are TRBV28 and TRBJ1-1; 9 bases fit TRBD1. The trim removed 4 bases at V and 3 bases at J, leaving 9 bases unmatched. The CDR3 covers 16 residues. Germline V gives CDR1 MDHEN, CDR2 SYDVKM. The CDR3 nucleotides read TGTGCCAGCAGTTCCCCTCCACAGGGGGCGGACACTGAAGCTTTCTTT. Protein product: CASSSPPQGADTEAFF. Complete variable domain (other parts from reference TRBV28 and TRBJ1-1): DVKVTQSSRYLVKRTGEKVFLECVQDMDHENMFWYRQDPGLGLRLIYFSYDVKMKEKGDIPEGYSVSREKKERFSLILESASTNQTSMYLCASSSPPQGADTEAFFGQGTRLTVV.

V is TRBV29-1 and J is TRBJ2-1, with unresolved D. There are 14 residues in the CDR3. V gave up 4 bases and J gave up 0 bases, with 10 bases separating them. In germline, CDR1 is SQVTM, CDR2 ANQGSEA. Here the CDR3 DNA reads TGCAGCGTTGTGGCCTTTGACTCCTACAATGAGCAGTTCTTC. Its translation: CSVVAFDSYNEQFF.

The chain has TRBV27 and TRBJ1-1, with D uncertain. Germline loops: CDR1 MNHEY, CDR2 SMNVEV (reference sequence). V lost 2 bases to trimming and J lost 4 bases, with 8 bases between them. The CDR3 spans 13 residues. The CDR3 region has the DNA TGTGCCAGCAGTTTAAGTGGCCTCACTGAAGCTTTCTTT. Amino acids: CASSLSGLTEAFF.